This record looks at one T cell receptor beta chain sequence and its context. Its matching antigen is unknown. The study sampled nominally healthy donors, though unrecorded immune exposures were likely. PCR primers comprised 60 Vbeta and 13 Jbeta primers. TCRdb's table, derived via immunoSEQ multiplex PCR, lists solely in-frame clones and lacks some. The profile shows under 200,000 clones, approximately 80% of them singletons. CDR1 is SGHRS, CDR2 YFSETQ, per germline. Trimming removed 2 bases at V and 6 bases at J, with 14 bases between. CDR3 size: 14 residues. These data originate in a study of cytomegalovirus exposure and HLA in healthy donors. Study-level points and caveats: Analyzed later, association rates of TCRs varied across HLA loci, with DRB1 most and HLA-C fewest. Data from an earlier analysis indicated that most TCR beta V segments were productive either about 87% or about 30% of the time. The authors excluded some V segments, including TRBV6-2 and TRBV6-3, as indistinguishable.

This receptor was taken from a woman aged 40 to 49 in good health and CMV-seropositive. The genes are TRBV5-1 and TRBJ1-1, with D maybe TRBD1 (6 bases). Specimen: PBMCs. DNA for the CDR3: TGCGCCAGCAGCTTCGGGGGGCGCGTCGCTGAAGCTTTCTTT. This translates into CASSFGGRVAEAFF.